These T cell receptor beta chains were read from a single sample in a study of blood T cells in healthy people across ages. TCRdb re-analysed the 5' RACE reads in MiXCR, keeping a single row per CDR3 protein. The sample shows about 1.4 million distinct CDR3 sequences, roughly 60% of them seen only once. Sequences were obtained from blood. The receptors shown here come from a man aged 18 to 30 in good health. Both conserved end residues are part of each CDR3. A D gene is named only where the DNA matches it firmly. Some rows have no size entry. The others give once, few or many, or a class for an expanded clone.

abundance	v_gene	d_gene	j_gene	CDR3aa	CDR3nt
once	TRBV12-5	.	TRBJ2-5	CASGPPEAHQYF	TGTGCTAGTGGTCCTCCCGAGGCTCATCAGTACTTC
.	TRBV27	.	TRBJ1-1	CASSPRTGRWDVLGTEAFF	TGTGCCAGCAGTCCTCGGACCGGCAGGTGGGATGTGTTGGGCACTGAAGCTTTCTTT
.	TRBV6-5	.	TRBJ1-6	CASSRTVFSPLHF	TGTGCCAGCAGCCGGACAGTGTTTTCACCCCTCCACTTT
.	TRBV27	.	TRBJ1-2	CASRPTGSNYGYTF	TGTGCCAGCCGGCCTACTGGCTCTAACTATGGCTACACCTTC
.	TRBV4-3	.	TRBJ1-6	CASSQDRQGSYNSPLHF	TGCGCCAGCAGCCAAGATAGGCAGGGGTCCTATAATTCACCCCTCCACTTT
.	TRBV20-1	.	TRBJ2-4	CSVGREVKNIQYF	TGCAGTGTGGGCAGGGAGGTCAAAAACATTCAGTACTTC
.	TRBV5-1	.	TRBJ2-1	CASSLEADLTYNEQFF	TGCGCCAGCAGCCTTGAAGCGGACTTAACCTACAATGAGCAGTTCTTC
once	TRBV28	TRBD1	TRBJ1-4	CASSPEGQGPEKLFF	TGTGCCAGCAGTCCAGAGGGACAGGGGCCGGAAAAACTGTTTTTT
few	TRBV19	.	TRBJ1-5	CASSVGVSQPQHF	TGTGCCAGTAGTGTTGGGGTGAGTCAGCCCCAGCATTTT
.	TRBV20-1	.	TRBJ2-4	CSAMSVNIQYF	TGCAGTGCTATGAGCGTAAACATTCAGTACTTC